This entry is about one T cell receptor beta chain. Its target is unknown. The repertoire was sequenced with immunoSEQ multiplex PCR; TCRdb's copy has only in-frame clones and lacks some. Found here are 35,000 to 50,000 clones, approximately 78% of them singletons; the top ten hold around 0.43%. The sample belongs to a study of STAT3 mutations in large granular lymphocyte leukemia. Study outcomes and limitations: At least one immunodominant TCR beta clonotype appeared in every T-cell large granular lymphocyte leukemia patient.

The CDR3 covers 11 residues. V lost 8 bases and J 5 bases, leaving 10 bases between the germline ends. In germline, CDR1 is LNHDA, CDR2 SQIVND (reference sequence). This chain joins TRBV19 and TRBJ2-7, with a possible D match to TRBD1 (6 bases). Specimen: PBMCs. The receptor was derived from a human donor with T large granular lymphocyte leukemia. Some clones in this sample may be carry-over from other donors' samples. In nucleotides, the CDR3 is TGTGCCAGTCAGGGGCCCGACGAGCAGTACTTC. Protein product: CASQGPDEQYF.